These 9 T cell receptor beta chains were all obtained from the same sample, sequenced in a study of T cells in Graves' hyperthyroidism and ophthalmopathy. TCR beta CDR3 regions were amplified from RNA. The HTBI primer set drove a first-round RT-PCR of the TCR CDR3. TCRdb fed the multiplex PCR reads into MiXCR, producing one record per CDR3 protein. The top ten clones hold approximately 35% of a sample with about 320,000 distinct CDR3 sequences, 16% of them seen once. Sequencing used blood. The receptors were gathered from a man younger than 45 with Graves' hyperthyroidism.

In this sample, this clonotype turned up many times. V usage is TRBV11-2 and J usage is TRBJ1-5, with unresolved D. This CDR3 is 13 amino acids long. Trimming removed 5 bases at V and 7 bases at J, with 12 bases between. The V gene's germline CDR1 is SGHAT and CDR2 FQNNGV. The CDR3 DNA is TGTGCCAGCAGCCACGACCCTGGCCAGCCCCAGCATTTT. It specifies CASSHDPGQPQHF.

This clonotype came up many times. This chain joins TRBV7-9 and TRBJ2-5; D call uncertain. The CDR3 loop spans 12 amino acids. Germline V gene data show CDR1 as SEHNR and CDR2 as FQNEAQ (reference sequence). Trimming took 1 base from V and 3 from J, leaving 3 bases between them. CDR3 sequence (DNA): TGTGCCAGCAGCTTAGTGGAAGAGACCCAGTACTTC. This sequence encodes CASSLVEETQYF.

This clonotype was seen at least ten times. The rearrangement links TRBV28 to TRBJ2-7; 9 nucleotides align to TRBD1. The CDR3 length is 15 residues. Losses at the gene ends were 4 bases for V and 3 bases for J; bases not matched to a gene: 7. Looked up from germline, CDR1 is MDHEN and CDR2 is SYDVKM. DNA for the CDR3: TGTGCCAGCAGTTCCTGGACAGGGGCGAACTACGAGCAGTACTTC. It translates to CASSSWTGANYEQYF. The full variable domain, its missing parts supplied by reference TRBV28 and TRBJ2-7, is DVKVTQSSRYLVKRTGEKVFLECVQDMDHENMFWYRQDPGLGLRLIYFSYDVKMKEKGDIPEGYSVSREKKERFSLILESASTNQTSMYLCASSSWTGANYEQYFGPGTRLTVT.

Of note for this clonotype: It may be a read error: a sequence one base away is much more abundant. CDR3 region: CASSERRGRDADTQYF. The CDR3 nucleotides read TGTGCCAGCAGTGAACGACGCGGGAGGGACGCAGATACGCAGTATTTT. This chain joins TRBV6-1 and TRBJ2-3; 9 bases fit TRBD2. This CDR3 region has 16 residues. The V gene's germline CDR1 is MNHNS and CDR2 SASEGT. The V gene end was trimmed by 2 bases and the J gene end by 4 bases; junction bases not matched to a gene: 7.

This chain joins TRBV28 and TRBJ2-7; D may be TRBD2 (5 bases). The V end lost 5 bases, the J end lost 2 bases, and 10 bases lay between the germline ends. The CDR3 totals 13 residues. Germline CDR1 reads MDHEN; CDR2 reads SYDVKM. The CDR3 region has the DNA TGTGCCAGCAGTCGCCTCGGGGCCTACGAGCAGTACTTC. Translating it yields CASSRLGAYEQYF.

This clonotype was seen many times. This rearrangement joins TRBV25-1 to TRBJ1-4; perhaps TRBD1 as D (6 bases). CDR1 is MGHDK and CDR2 is SYGVNS in the germline V gene. There are 15 residues in the CDR3. The V and J ends lost 9 bases and 3 bases respectively, with 17 bases between them. CDR3 DNA: TGTGCCAGTTCCCTCCGGGGGGCGGCTAATGAAAAACTGTTTTTT. Protein product: CASSLRGAANEKLFF. The variable domain in full, completed from reference TRBV25-1 and TRBJ1-4, reads EADIYQTPRYLVIGTGKKITLECSQTMGHDKMYWYQQDPGMELHLIHYSYGVNSTEKGDLSSESTVSRIRTEHFPLTLESARPSHTSQYLCASSLRGAANEKLFFGSGTQLSVL.

This clonotype was counted many times. The rearrangement links TRBV20-1 to TRBJ2-3; TRBD1 might be the D (5 bases). V was clipped by 0 bases and J by 8 bases, with 12 bases between them. Germline V gene sequence: CDR1 DFQATT, CDR2 SNEGSKA (reference sequence). The CDR3 extends over 13 amino acids. The CDR3 protein is CSAREDISSTQYF. In nucleotides, the CDR3 is TGCAGTGCTAGAGAGGACATCTCCTCTACGCAGTATTTT.

This clonotype was counted many times. The chain is built from TRBV11-2 and TRBJ1-1, with TRBD1 identical over 8 bases. Trimming removed 5 bases from V and 6 bases from J; junction bases left unmatched: 8. The CDR3 is made up of 14 amino acids. Germline-derived CDR1 and CDR2 are SGHAT and FQNNGV. The CDR3 nucleotides read TGTGCCAGCAGCCTCGGACAGGGAGGGTCTGAAGCTTTCTTT. Translated: CASSLGQGGSEAFF.

This chain connects TRBV7-3 to TRBJ2-3, with D perhaps TRBD2 (6 bases). CDR3 length: 14 amino acids. The V and J ends lost 5 bases and 1 base respectively, with 10 bases between them. Per the germline V gene, CDR1 is SGHTA and CDR2 is FQGTGA. The CDR3 spells CASSRGFGTDTQYF. The DNA for the CDR3 is TGTGCCAGCAGCCGGGGGTTCGGCACAGATACGCAGTATTTT.